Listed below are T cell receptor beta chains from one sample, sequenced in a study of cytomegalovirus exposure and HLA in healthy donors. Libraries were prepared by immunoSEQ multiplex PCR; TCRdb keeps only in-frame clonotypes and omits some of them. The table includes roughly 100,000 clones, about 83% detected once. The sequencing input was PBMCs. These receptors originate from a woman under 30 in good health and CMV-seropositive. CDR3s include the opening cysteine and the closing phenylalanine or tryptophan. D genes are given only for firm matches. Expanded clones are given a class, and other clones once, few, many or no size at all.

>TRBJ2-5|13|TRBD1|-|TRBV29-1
TGCAGCGTTGTCAGGGGGCAGAGGGAGACCCAGTACTTC
CSVVRGQRETQYF
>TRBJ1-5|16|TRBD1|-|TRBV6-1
TGTGCCAGCAGTGGACAGGGCCAATATAGCAATCAGCCCCAGCATTTT
CASSGQGQYSNQPQHF
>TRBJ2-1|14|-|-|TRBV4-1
TGCGCCAGCAGCCAAGATCCCCCGCTAGCCGAACGGTTCTTC
CASSQDPPLAERFF
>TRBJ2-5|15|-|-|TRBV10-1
TGCGCCAGCAGTGAGTCTAGCGGCAGTCAAGAGACCCAGTACTTC
CASSESSGSQETQYF
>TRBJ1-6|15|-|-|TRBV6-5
TGTGCCAGCAGTTACTCACAGGGATTCGTTTCACCCCTCCACTTT
CASSYSQGFVSPLHF
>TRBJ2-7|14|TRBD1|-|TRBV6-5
TGTGCCAGCAGTGTAACCGGGACAGGGTACGAGCAGTACTTC
CASSVTGTGYEQYF
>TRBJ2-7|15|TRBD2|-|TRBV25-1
TGTGCCAGCAGTGAATGGGCGGGAGGGAAGACCGAGCAGTACTTC
CASSEWAGGKTEQYF
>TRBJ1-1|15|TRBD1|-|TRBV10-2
TGCGCCAGCAGAGAAACCAAGGACAGGTTCTTCCATGCTTTCTTT
CASRETKDRFFHAFF
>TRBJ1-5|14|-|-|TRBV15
TGTGCCACCAGCCCCCGAGGAAGCAATCAGCCCCAGCATTTT
CATSPRGSNQPQHF
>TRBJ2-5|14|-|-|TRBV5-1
TGCGCCAGCAGCTTGGGCAGGGGTGGAGAGACCCAGTACTTC
CASSLGRGGETQYF
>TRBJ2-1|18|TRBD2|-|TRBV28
TGTGCCAGCATGATAGGAACCCTAGCGGGGAGCTCCTACAATGAGCAGTTCTTC
CASMIGTLAGSSYNEQFF
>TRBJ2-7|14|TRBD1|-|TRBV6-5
TGTGCCAGCAGCAGAGCCTTAGACAGGGACGAGCAGTACTTC
CASSRALDRDEQYF
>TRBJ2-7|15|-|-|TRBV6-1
TGTGCCAGCAGTCCGGGATTATGGGTCTCCTACGAGCAGTACTTC
CASSPGLWVSYEQYF
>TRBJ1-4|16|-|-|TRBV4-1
TGCGCCAGCAGCAGGGACCCGACAGGCACTAATGAAAAACTGTTTTTT
CASSRDPTGTNEKLFF
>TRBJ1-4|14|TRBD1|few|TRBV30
TGTGCCTGGAGGGGACAGGGGCTATGTGAAAAACTGTTTTTT
CAWRGQGLCEKLFF
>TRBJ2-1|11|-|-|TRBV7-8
TGTGCCAGCAGCCAGGCCAGTGAGCAGTTCTTC
CASSQASEQFF
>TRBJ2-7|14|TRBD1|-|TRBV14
TGTGCCAGCAGCCAACAGGGGGCGGCTCACGAGCAGTACTTC
CASSQQGAAHEQYF
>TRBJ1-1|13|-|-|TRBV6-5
TGTGCCAGCAGTTACTCGGAGTCCTATAGTGCTTTCTTT
CASSYSESYSAFF
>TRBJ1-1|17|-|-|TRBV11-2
TGTGCCAGCAGCCGTATGGGGGTGGGCGGGGCGAACACTGAAGCTTTCTTT
CASSRMGVGGANTEAFF
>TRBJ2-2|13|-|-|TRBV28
TGTGCCAGCAGTTTCGCGAACACCGGGGAGCTGTTTTTT
CASSFANTGELFF
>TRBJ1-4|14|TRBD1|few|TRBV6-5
TGTGCCAGCAGTTATAGGGGGCTTGATGAAAAACTGTTTTTT
CASSYRGLDEKLFF
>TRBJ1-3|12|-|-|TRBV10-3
TGTGCCATCAGTGAAGCAGGGAGGCCCATATATTTT
CAISEAGRPIYF
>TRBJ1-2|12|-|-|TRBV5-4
TGTGCCAGCGGTGGGGGGGAAGATGGCTACACCTTC
CASGGGEDGYTF
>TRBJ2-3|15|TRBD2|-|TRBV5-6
TGTGCCAGCACCCTTGGGGGACTAGAGGCAGATACGCAGTATTTT
CASTLGGLEADTQYF
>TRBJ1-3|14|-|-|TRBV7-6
TGTGCCAGCAGCTTATCCCCCGCTGGAAACACCATATATTTT
CASSLSPAGNTIYF
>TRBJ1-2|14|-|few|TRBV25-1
TGTGCCAGCAGCCCCCCGGGGGTGATTCGGGGCTACACCTTC
CASSPPGVIRGYTF
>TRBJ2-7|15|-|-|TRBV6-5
TGTGCCAGCAGTTCGCGATCACTAGTTTTCTACGAGCAGTACTTC
CASSSRSLVFYEQYF
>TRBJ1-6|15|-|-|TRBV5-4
TGTGCCAGCAAAACCGGGGGTTATTCTAATTCACCCCTCCACTTT
CASKTGGYSNSPLHF
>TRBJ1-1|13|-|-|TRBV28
TGTGCCAGCCTCCAGGGATTGAACACTGAAGCTTTCTTT
CASLQGLNTEAFF
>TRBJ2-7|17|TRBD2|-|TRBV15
TGTGCCACCAGCGGAGGGACCAGCGGGAGAGGCACCTACGAGCAGTACTTC
CATSGGTSGRGTYEQYF
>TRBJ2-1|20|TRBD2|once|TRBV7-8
TGTGCCAGCAGCTTAAAGTTTAGGACAGCCGGGACTAGCGGGAACCATGAGCAGTTCTTC
CASSLKFRTAGTSGNHEQFF
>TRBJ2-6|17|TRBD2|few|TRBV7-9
TGTGCCAGCAGCGCCGGGAGGGAGGGATTTGGGGCCAACGTCCTGACTTTC
CASSAGREGFGANVLTF
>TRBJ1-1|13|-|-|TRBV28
TGTGCCAGCAGTTTATCCCGACATTATGAAGCTTTCTTT
CASSLSRHYEAFF
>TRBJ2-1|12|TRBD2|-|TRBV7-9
TGTGCCAGCAAGGCGGGAGTCAATGAGCAGTTCTTC
CASKAGVNEQFF
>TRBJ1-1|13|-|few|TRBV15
TGTGCCACCAGCAGGGGAGGATGGACTGAAGCTTTCTTT
CATSRGGWTEAFF